Reported below is one T cell receptor beta chain. Antigen: not known. Blood libraries mostly used roughly 520 ng genomic DNA, six replicates each. Sequenced by immunoSEQ multiplex PCR; TCRdb stores in-frame clones only, minus some. The sample carries 72,000 or so clones, about four fifths recorded once. The CDR3 extends over 14 amino acids. J lost 0 bases, V lost 6 bases, and 1 base had no gene match. The germline V gene encodes CDR1 SQVTM and CDR2 ANQGSEA. This sample stems from a study of neoadjuvant anti-PD-1 for oral cavity cancer. Study-level findings and limits: Pretreatment Treg/Th17 ratio correlated inversely with post-treatment tumor clonality.

Sequencing used PBMCs, obtained before nivolumab (anti-PD-1) treatment. The TCR was taken from a person aged 40 to 85 with oral cavity squamous cell carcinoma. The chain uses TRBV29-1 and TRBJ2-2, with 10 bases identical to TRBD2. The DNA of the CDR3 is TGCAGCGTCGGACTAGCGGCGAACACCGGGGAGCTGTTTTTT. The encoded protein is CSVGLAANTGELFF.